The present entry profiles one TCR beta chain with its context. The record originates from a study of cytomegalovirus exposure and HLA in healthy donors. The ends were cut back, 5 bases at V and 0 bases at J, with 16 bases in the middle. The CDR3 has 16 amino acids. Germline V gene lookup returns CDR1 LNHDA and CDR2 SQIVND (reference sequence). With 60 Vbeta and 13 Jbeta primers, the PCR was carried out. The table came from immunoSEQ multiplex PCR; TCRdb's copy has only in-frame clones and leaves some out. The sample carries roughly 230,000 clones, roughly 73% recorded once. Sequencing was carried out using PBMCs. The origin of this receptor is a boy aged 10-17 years in good health and CMV-seronegative. The chain recombines TRBV19 with TRBJ1-1; D is unclear. The CDR3 region is CASSPKSRRLNTEAFF. CDR3 in DNA: TGTGCCAGTAGTCCCAAGTCAAGGCGGCTGAACACTGAAGCTTTCTTT.